This TCR beta chain was obtained from a study of cytomegalovirus exposure and HLA in healthy donors. Germline CDR1 reads MGHRA; CDR2 reads YSYEKL. Trimming removed 0 bases from V and 4 bases from J, with 10 bases in between. This CDR3 has 15 amino acids. Vbeta (60) and Jbeta (13) primers were used in the PCR. In the source study's methods: A follow-up analysis tallied approximately 85 million unique TCR beta chains, roughly 11 million shared. Profiled with immunoSEQ multiplex PCR; TCRdb holds only in-frame clones, not every one. The DNA gave D and trimming, while V, J and clone size come from that table. The sample shows about 94,000 clones, 75% to 85% of them seen only once.

This sequence joins TRBV4-1 and TRBJ1-3, with TRBD1 as a possible D gene (6 bases). Sample: PBMCs. The receptor comes from a woman aged 40 to 50 in good health and CMV-seronegative. Here the CDR3 reads CASSQEGTRGNTIYF. The CDR3 DNA reads as TGCGCCAGCAGCCAAGAGGGGACAAGGGGAAACACCATATATTTT.